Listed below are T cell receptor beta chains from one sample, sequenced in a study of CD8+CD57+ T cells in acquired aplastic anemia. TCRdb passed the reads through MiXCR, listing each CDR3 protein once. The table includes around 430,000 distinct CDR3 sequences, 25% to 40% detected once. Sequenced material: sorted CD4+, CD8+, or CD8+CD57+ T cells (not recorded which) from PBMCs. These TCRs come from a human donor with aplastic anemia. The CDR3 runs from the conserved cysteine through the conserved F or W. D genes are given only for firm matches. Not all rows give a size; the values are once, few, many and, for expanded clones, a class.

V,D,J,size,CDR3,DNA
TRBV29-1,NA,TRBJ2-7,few,CSVVGGHSYEQYF,TGCAGCGTTGTCGGCGGTCACTCCTACGAGCAGTACTTC
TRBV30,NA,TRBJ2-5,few,CAWRATTAGLGTQYF,TGTGCCTGGAGAGCAACGACTGCGGGCCTAGGGACCCAGTACTTC
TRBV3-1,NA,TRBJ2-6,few,CASSRPPSFSGANVLTF,TGTGCCAGCAGTCGTCCCCCTAGTTTCTCTGGGGCCAACGTCCTGACTTTC
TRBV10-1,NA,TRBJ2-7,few,CASSEVGTYEQYF,TGCGCCAGCAGTGAGGTGGGGACGTACGAGCAGTACTTC
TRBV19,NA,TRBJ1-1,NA,CASSIGGITEAFF,TGTGCCAGTAGTATAGGGGGTATCACTGAAGCTTTCTTT
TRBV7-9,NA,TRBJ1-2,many,CASSMDSPGGYGYTF,TGTGCCAGCAGCATGGACAGTCCGGGAGGCTATGGCTACACCTTC
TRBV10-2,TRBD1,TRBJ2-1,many,CASFRQGLSEVRPNEQFF,TGCGCCAGCTTCCGACAGGGGCTAAGTGAGGTTAGGCCCAATGAGCAGTTCTTC
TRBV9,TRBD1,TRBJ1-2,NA,CASSVEAGGGYGYTF,TGTGCCAGCAGCGTAGAAGCAGGGGGCGGCTATGGCTACACCTTC
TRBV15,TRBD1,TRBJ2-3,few,CASSSDRGADTQYF,TGTGCCAGCAGTTCGGACAGGGGAGCAGATACGCAGTATTTT
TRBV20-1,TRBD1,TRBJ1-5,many,CSARGGTGDQPQHF,TGCAGTGCTAGAGGCGGGACAGGGGATCAGCCCCAGCATTTT
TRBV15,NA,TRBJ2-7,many,CATSGTQRGLLYEQYF,TGTGCCACCAGCGGGACACAAAGGGGTCTTCTCTACGAGCAGTACTTC
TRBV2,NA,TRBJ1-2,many,CASSLGGYGYTF,TGTGCCAGCAGCTTAGGGGGCTATGGCTACACCTTC
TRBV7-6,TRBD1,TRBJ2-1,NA,CASSFTGGLEQFF,TGTGCCAGCAGCTTCACAGGGGGCCTTGAGCAGTTCTTC
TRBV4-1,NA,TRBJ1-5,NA,CASSQEGREINQPQHF,TGCGCCAGCAGCCAAGAAGGCCGAGAGATCAATCAGCCCCAGCATTTT